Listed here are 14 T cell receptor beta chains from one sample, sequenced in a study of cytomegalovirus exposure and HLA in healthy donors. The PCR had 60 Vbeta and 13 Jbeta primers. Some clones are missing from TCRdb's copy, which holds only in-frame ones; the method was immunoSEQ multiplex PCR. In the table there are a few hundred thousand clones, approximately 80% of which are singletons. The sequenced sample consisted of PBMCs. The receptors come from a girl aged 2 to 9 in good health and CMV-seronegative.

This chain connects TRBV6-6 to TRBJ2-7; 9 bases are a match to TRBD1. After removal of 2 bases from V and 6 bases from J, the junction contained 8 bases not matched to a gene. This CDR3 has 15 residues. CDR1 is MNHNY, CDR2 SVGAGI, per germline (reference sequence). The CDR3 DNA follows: TGTGCCAGCAGTTACGGAGGGGGACAGGGACGCGAGCAGTACTTC. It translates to CASSYGGGQGREQYF.

This chain's CDR3 is CASSYSSGRTYNEQFF. The CDR3 DNA is TGTGCCAGCAGTTACTCTAGCGGGCGGACCTACAATGAGCAGTTCTTC. The rearrangement joins TRBV13 to TRBJ2-1; 8 bases fit TRBD2. The germline gives CDR1 PRHDT, CDR2 FYEKMQ (reference sequence). V trimming: 6 bases; J trimming: 2 bases; junction bases outside the gene matches: 9. The CDR3 extends over 16 amino acids.

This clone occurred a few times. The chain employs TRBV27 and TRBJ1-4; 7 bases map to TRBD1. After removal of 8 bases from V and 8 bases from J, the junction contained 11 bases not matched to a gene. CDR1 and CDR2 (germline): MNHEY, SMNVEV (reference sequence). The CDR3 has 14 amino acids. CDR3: CASQPKGAREKLFF. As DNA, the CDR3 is TGTGCCAGCCAACCCAAGGGGGCCCGAGAAAAACTGTTTTTT.

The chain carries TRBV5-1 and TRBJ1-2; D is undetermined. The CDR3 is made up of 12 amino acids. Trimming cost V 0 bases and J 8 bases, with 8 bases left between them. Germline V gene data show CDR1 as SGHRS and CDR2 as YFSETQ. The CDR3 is CASSLGRLGYTF. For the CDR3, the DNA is TGCGCCAGCAGCTTGGGCAGGCTGGGCTACACCTTC.

As DNA, the CDR3 is TGTGCCAGCTCAGTAGCGGGAGGAATCCTATTTAATGAGCAGTTCTTC. Translating gives CASSVAGGILFNEQFF. The chain couples TRBV18 to TRBJ2-1, with 10 bases lining up with TRBD2. This CDR3 is 16 amino acids long. The J segment lost 7 bases and the V segment lost 5 bases, leaving 11 bases of the junction unmatched. Germline CDR1 reads KGHSH; CDR2 reads LQKENI.

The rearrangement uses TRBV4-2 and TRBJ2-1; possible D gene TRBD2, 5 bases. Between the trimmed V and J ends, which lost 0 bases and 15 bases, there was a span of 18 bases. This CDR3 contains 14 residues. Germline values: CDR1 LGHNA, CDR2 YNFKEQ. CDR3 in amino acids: CASSQEELARVVFF. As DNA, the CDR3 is TGTGCCAGCAGCCAAGAGGAACTCGCGAGGGTGGTGTTCTTC.

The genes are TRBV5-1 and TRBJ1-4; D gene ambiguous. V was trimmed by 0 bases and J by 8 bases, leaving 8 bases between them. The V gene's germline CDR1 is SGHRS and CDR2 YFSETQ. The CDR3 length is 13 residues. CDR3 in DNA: TGCGCCAGCAGCTTGGCCCTAACGGAAAAACTGTTTTTT. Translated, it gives CASSLALTEKLFF. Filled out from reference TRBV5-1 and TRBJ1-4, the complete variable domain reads KAGVTQTPRYLIKTRGQQVTLSCSPISGHRSVSWYQQTPGQGLQFLFEYFSETQRNKGNFPGRFSGRQFSNSRSEMNVSTLELGDSALYLCASSLALTEKLFFGSGTQLSVL.

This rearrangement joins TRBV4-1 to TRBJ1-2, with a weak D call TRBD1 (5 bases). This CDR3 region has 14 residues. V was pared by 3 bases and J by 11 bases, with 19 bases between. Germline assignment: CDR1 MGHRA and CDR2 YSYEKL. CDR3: CASSHLTDLSMYTF. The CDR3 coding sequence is TGCGCCAGCAGCCATTTGACAGACCTGAGCATGTACACCTTC.

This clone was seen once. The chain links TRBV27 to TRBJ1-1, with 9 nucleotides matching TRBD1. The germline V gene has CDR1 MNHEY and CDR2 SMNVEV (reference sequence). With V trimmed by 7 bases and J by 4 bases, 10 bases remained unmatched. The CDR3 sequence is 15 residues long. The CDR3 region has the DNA TGTGCCAGCAAACCGGACAGGGGTAAACGCACTGAAGCTTTCTTT. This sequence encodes CASKPDRGKRTEAFF.

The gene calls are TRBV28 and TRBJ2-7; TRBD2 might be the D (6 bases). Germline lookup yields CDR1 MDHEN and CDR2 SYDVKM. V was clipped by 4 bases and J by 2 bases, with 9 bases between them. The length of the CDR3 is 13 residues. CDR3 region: CASSSTSPYEQYF. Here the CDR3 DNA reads TGTGCCAGCAGTTCGACTAGTCCCTACGAGCAGTACTTC.

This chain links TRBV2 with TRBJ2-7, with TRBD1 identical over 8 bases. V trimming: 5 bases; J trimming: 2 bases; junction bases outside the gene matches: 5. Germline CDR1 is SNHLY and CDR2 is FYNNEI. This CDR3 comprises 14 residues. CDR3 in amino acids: CASSPADRAYEQYF. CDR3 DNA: TGTGCCAGCAGTCCCGCGGACAGGGCCTACGAGCAGTACTTC.

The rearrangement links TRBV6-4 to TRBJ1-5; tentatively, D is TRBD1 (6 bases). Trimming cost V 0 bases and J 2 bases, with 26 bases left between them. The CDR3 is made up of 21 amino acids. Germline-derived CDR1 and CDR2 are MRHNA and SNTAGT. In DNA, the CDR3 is TGTGCCAGCAGTGACTCAAAAGATGACGACAGGTTCGGGTGTGGCAATCAGCCCCAGCATTTT. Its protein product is CASSDSKDDDRFGCGNQPQHF.

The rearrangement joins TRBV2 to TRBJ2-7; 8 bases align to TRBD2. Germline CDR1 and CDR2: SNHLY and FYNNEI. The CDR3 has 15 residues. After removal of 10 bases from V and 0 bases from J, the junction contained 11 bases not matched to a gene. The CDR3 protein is CAILGGGTSSYEQYF. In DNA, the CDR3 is TGTGCCATCCTAGGCGGGGGGACGAGCTCCTACGAGCAGTACTTC.

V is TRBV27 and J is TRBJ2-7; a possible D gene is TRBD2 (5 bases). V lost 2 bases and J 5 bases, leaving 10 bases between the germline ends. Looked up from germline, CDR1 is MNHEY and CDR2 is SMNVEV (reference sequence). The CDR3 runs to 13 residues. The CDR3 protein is CASSLRGSHEQYF. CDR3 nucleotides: TGTGCCAGCAGTTTAAGAGGGAGCCACGAGCAGTACTTC.